This is a list of T cell receptor beta chains from one sample in a study of vaccination and CD4 T cells after COVID-19. MiXCR was run by TCRdb on the PCR reads, yielding one entry per CDR3 protein. Among tens of thousands of distinct CDR3 sequences listed, about 60% were seen once. Which antigens these TCRs recognize remains unknown. The sequencing input was CD4+ T cells from blood, cultured in vitro. Every receptor here comes from a human donor who had recovered from COVID-19. CDR3s include the opening cysteine and the closing phenylalanine or tryptophan. A D gene is named only where the DNA matches it firmly. Clone size, where shown, is once, few, many, or a class for clones that have expanded.

>TRBJ1-2|NA|TRBV7-2|TRBD1
TGTGCCAGCAGCTTATCGACAGGGTGGGGGGACTATGGCTACACCTTC
CASSLSTGWGDYGYTF
>TRBJ2-3|once|TRBV20-1|TRBD2
TGCAGTGCTCAGACAGCGGGAGGGCTAGGAGATACGCAGTATTTT
CSAQTAGGLGDTQYF
>TRBJ2-7|NA|TRBV7-9|TRBD1
TGTGCCAGCAGACACAACCGGGACAGCGAAACCTACGAGCAGTACTTC
CASRHNRDSETYEQYF
>TRBJ1-1|few|TRBV15|NA
TGTGCCACCAGACGACAAGTGGGAGCGACTGAAGCTTTCTTT
CATRRQVGATEAFF
>TRBJ2-2|NA|TRBV7-2|NA
TGTGCCAGCAGCTTAGGCAGGAACACCGGGGAGCTGTTTTTT
CASSLGRNTGELFF
>TRBJ1-1|NA|TRBV6-2/TRBV6-3|NA
TGTGCCAGCAGTTATAGGGTGAACACTGAAGCTTTCTTT
CASSYRVNTEAFF
>TRBJ2-3|NA|TRBV6-2/TRBV6-3|NA
TGTGCCAGCAGTTACTTCTCGGGAAATACGCAGTATTTT
CASSYFSGNTQYF
>TRBJ1-1|once|TRBV6-2/TRBV6-3|TRBD1
TGTGCCAGCAGCCTACCCCCCCGGAAGGGGGCCACTGAAGCTTTCTTT
CASSLPPRKGATEAFF
>TRBJ1-2|NA|TRBV24-1|NA
TGTGCCACCAGTGACCAGAGCTCGTATGGCTACACCTTC
CATSDQSSYGYTF
>TRBJ2-5|NA|TRBV6-2/TRBV6-3|TRBD1
TGTGCCAGCAGTTTGAGTAGGGGGCTAAGCCGAGAGACCCAGTACTTC
CASSLSRGLSRETQYF
>TRBJ1-2|NA|TRBV28|TRBD1
TGTGCCAGCGGGGGGGACAGGGGAAGTCCTAACTATGGCTACACCTTC
CASGGDRGSPNYGYTF
>TRBJ1-3|few|TRBV7-2|TRBD1
TGTGCCAGCAGCACGACAGGGAACCCCTCTGGAAACACCATATATTTT
CASSTTGNPSGNTIYF
>TRBJ1-5|NA|TRBV19|NA
TGTGCCAGCAAGAGGGGTGGTAACAATCAGCCCCAGCATTTT
CASKRGGNNQPQHF
>TRBJ2-1|NA|TRBV24-1|TRBD2
TGTGCCACCAGTGGCGGTTTAGCGGGAGGGTTTTATGAGCAGTTCTTC
CATSGGLAGGFYEQFF
>TRBJ1-5|NA|TRBV18|NA
TGTGCCAGCTCACCATGGGAGGACAATCAGCCCCAGCATTTT
CASSPWEDNQPQHF
>TRBJ1-4|NA|TRBV15|TRBD1
TGTGCCACCAGCGCACAGACAGGGGGCAGGGAAAAACTGTTTTTT
CATSAQTGGREKLFF
>TRBJ1-6|few|TRBV6-2/TRBV6-3|TRBD1
TGTGCCAGCAGTCCCCGGGACAGGGTTTCACCCCTCCACTTT
CASSPRDRVSPLHF
>TRBJ1-2|NA|TRBV20-1|NA
TGCAGTGCTACCCCAGGGTTCTTCTATGGCTACACCTTC
CSATPGFFYGYTF
>TRBJ2-2|NA|TRBV2|NA
TGTGCCAGCAGTAGTGGTTGGGGCACCGGGGAGCTGTTTTTT
CASSSGWGTGELFF
>TRBJ2-3|NA|TRBV7-2|NA
TGTGCCAGCAGCTTACGAAGGGAAAGGACAGATACGCAGTATTTT
CASSLRRERTDTQYF
>TRBJ1-2|NA|TRBV10-3|NA
TGTGCCATCAGCCTCAACAGTCTTTATGGCTACACCTTC
CAISLNSLYGYTF
>TRBJ1-1|NA|TRBV6-1|NA
TGTGCCAGCAGTGAAGTGGGGTTGCGAGCTTTCTTT
CASSEVGLRAFF
>TRBJ2-5|NA|TRBV24-1|TRBD1
TGTGCCACCAGTGTTGGGGACAGGATTAAAGAGACCCAGTACTTC
CATSVGDRIKETQYF
>TRBJ2-5|NA|TRBV7-9|TRBD1
TGTGCCAGCAGGCCGGACAGGGCGGAGACCCAGTACTTC
CASRPDRAETQYF
>TRBJ1-6|NA|TRBV7-9|NA
TGTGCCAGCAGCTTAAAACAGGTTAATTCACCCCTCCACTTT
CASSLKQVNSPLHF
>TRBJ1-5|NA|TRBV19|TRBD1
TGTGCCAGTAGGCACAGGGGGCTACAGCCCCAGCATTTT
CASRHRGLQPQHF
>TRBJ2-7|NA|TRBV12-3/TRBV12-4|TRBD2
TGTGCCAGCAGTGGGGGACTAGCGGGAGCCCACGAGCAGTACTTC
CASSGGLAGAHEQYF
>TRBJ2-5|NA|TRBV6-2/TRBV6-3|NA
TGTGCCAGCAGTTACGACTCAACTGCGGGGCTAGTCGGAGAGACCCAGTACTTC
CASSYDSTAGLVGETQYF